The entry below describes one TCR beta chain. The data stem from a study of shared clonotypes between healthy human individuals. How the authors handled the data: In the immunoSEQ data, sequences were junction-only and lacked quality scores, so filtering differed. Some clones are missing from TCRdb's copy, which holds only in-frame ones; the method was immunoSEQ multiplex PCR. V, J and clone size derive from that table, while D and trimming were established from the DNA sequence. In the table there are 2,500,000 or so clones, around 90% of which are singletons. The sequenced material came from naive CD4+ T cells from PBMCs. Subset of the sample: CD45RA+ positively selected. This sequence originates from a man younger than 30 in good health. Some clones in this sample may be carry-over from other donors' samples.

For the CDR3, the DNA is TGTGCCAGCAGCTTAAGGCCCATACTAGCGGGGGGAGAGACCCAGTACTTC. Translating gives CASSLRPILAGGETQYF. This chain uses TRBV7-3 with TRBJ2-5, with 12 bases matching TRBD2. After removal of 1 base from V and 4 bases from J, the junction contained 7 bases not matched to a gene. CDR1 and CDR2 from the germline V gene are SGHTA and FQGTGA. The CDR3 is made up of 17 amino acids.